This T cell receptor beta chain derives from a study of T cells in localized non-small cell lung cancer. Profiled with immunoSEQ multiplex PCR; TCRdb holds only in-frame clones, not every one. The sample lists about 43,000 clones; roughly 90% were seen once. Trimming cost V 10 bases and J 5 bases; bases outside gene matches: 9. Germline V CDR1 and CDR2: LNHDA, SQIVND (reference sequence). The CDR3 totals 14 residues. This receptor was taken from a woman aged 35-75 years with stage II lung adenocarcinoma. The rearrangement links TRBV19 to TRBJ2-3; 10 bases fit TRBD1. The specimen was PBMCs, collected before any cancer treatment. This CDR3 is CATAGQGRGDTQYF. CDR3 in DNA: TGTGCCACCGCGGGACAGGGGCGTGGAGATACGCAGTATTTT.